The 25 T cell receptor beta chains presented below share a single source sample, sequenced in a study of cytomegalovirus exposure and HLA in healthy donors (dated 2017 in TCRdb). The library was prepared using the immunoSEQ multiplex PCR assay. For the multiplex PCR, a mixture combining 60 forward primers for TCR Vbeta segments and 13 reverse primers for TCR Jbeta segments was used. As stored in TCRdb, this immuneACCESS dataset retains in-frame rearrangements with V and J assigned. A fraction of the clones does not appear; measured against another copy, unresolved V genes explain less than half of the discrepancy, and the remainder lacks a known reason. The sample includes around 150,000 clones, with 75% to 80% observed a single time. The leading ten clones occupy 0.98% of the sample. The sample comprised PBMCs. The receptors derive from a woman aged 45-60 years in good health and CMV-seropositive.

The chain carries TRBV15 and TRBJ1-6, with D possibly matching TRBD1 (6 bases). Trimming pared 0 bases from V and 5 bases from J, leaving 8 bases between. The germline CDR1 and CDR2 sequences are LNHNV and YYDKDF (reference sequence). CDR3 size: 15 residues. CDR3 sequence: CATSREGGDNSPLHF. The CDR3 region has the DNA TGTGCCACCAGCAGAGAAGGGGGAGATAATTCACCCCTCCACTTT. The whole variable domain, filled in from reference TRBV15 and TRBJ1-6, reads DAMVIQNPRYQVTQFGKPVTLSCSQTLNHNVMYWYQQKSSQAPKLLFHYYDKDFNNEADTPDNFQSRRPNTSFCFLDIRSPGLGDTAMYLCATSREGGDNSPLHFGNGTRLTVT.

This sequence joins TRBV2 and TRBJ2-7; D possibly corresponds to TRBD2 (6 bases). V dropped 4 bases and J dropped 4 bases, with 8 bases sitting between them. Germline V gives CDR1 SNHLY, CDR2 FYNNEI. The CDR3 is 12 amino acids. In DNA form, the CDR3 reads TGTGCCAGCAGTGGGGACTTTTACGAGCAGTACTTC. Its protein product is CASSGDFYEQYF.

The J gene is TRBJ1-3, the V gene TRBV11-2; D gene uncertain. The CDR3 runs to 14 residues. Germline V gene sequence: CDR1 SGHAT, CDR2 FQNNGV. Trimming took 1 base from V and 2 from J, leaving 6 bases between them. CDR3 amino acids: CASSLAGAGNTIYF. The CDR3 bases are TGTGCCAGCAGCTTAGCCGGGGCTGGAAACACCATATATTTT.

This clone has just a few counts. The chain carries TRBV6-5 and TRBJ1-5; 8 bases align to TRBD1. Germline CDR1 MNHEY, CDR2 SVGAGI. The ends lost 8 bases at V and 4 bases at J; junction bases unmatched: 4. This CDR3 is built from 13 residues. The CDR3 DNA sequence: TGTGCCAGCCAACAGGGGGTAAATCAGCCCCAGCATTTT. It codes for CASQQGVNQPQHF.

This clone was observed a handful of times. J is TRBJ2-1 and V is TRBV4-1; D remains unclear. Per the germline V gene, CDR1 is MGHRA and CDR2 is YSYEKL. The CDR3 is 16 residues long. Deletions cut 2 bases from V and 3 bases from J, with 14 bases between. The CDR3 reads CASSQIRLLFYNEQFF. DNA of the CDR3: TGCGCCAGCAGCCAAATTCGTCTGCTATTCTACAATGAGCAGTTCTTC.

The V gene is TRBV4-1, the J gene TRBJ2-5, with 9 bases aligning to TRBD1. V gave up 0 bases and J gave up 5 bases; unmatched junction bases: 10. Germline V gene sequence: CDR1 MGHRA, CDR2 YSYEKL. The CDR3 runs to 17 residues. As DNA, the CDR3 is TGCGCCAGCAGCCAAGATAGGGCCGGGACAGGGCGTGAGACCCAGTACTTC. This encodes CASSQDRAGTGRETQYF.

The chain employs TRBV11-1 and TRBJ2-7; possibly TRBD1 for D (6 bases). Trimming removed 5 bases from V and 2 bases from J, with 13 bases in between. Germline V gene data show CDR1 as SGHAT and CDR2 as FQDESV (reference sequence). The CDR3 is 14 amino acids. CDR3 DNA: TGTGCCAGCAGCCTTACAGGGAAAACCTACGAGCAGTACTTC. Encoded protein: CASSLTGKTYEQYF.

The rearrangement joins TRBV6-5 to TRBJ1-2, with 7 bases that match TRBD1. Trimming cost V 2 bases and J 5 bases; bases outside gene matches: 11. This CDR3 has 16 amino acids. CDR1 and CDR2 from the germline V gene are MNHEY and SVGAGI. The CDR3: CASSYDLDREFYGYTF. CDR3 nucleotides: TGTGCCAGCAGTTACGACCTTGACAGGGAATTTTATGGCTACACCTTC.

This chain links TRBV5-5 with TRBJ2-5; a possible D gene is TRBD2 (6 bases). The CDR3 is 14 residues long. V lost 2 bases and J 4 bases, leaving 12 bases between the germline ends. Germline CDR1 SGHKS, CDR2 YYEKEE (reference sequence). CDR3 DNA: TGTGCCAGCAGCTTCGGTCGGAGGGGAGAGACCCAGTACTTC. This gives the protein CASSFGRRGETQYF.

The V gene is TRBV11-2, the J gene TRBJ2-1; D is uncertain. The CDR3 has 15 residues. Trimming stripped 1 base from V and 4 bases from J, with 11 bases between. The V gene's germline CDR1 is SGHAT and CDR2 FQNNGV. This CDR3 is CASSLASSRYNEQFF. The CDR3, as DNA: TGTGCCAGCAGCTTAGCCTCCTCCAGGTACAATGAGCAGTTCTTC. Looking up the rest from reference TRBV11-2 and TRBJ2-1 gives the full variable domain: EAGVAQSPRYKIIEKRQSVAFWCNPISGHATLYWYQQILGQGPKLLIQFQNNGVVDDSQLPKDRFSAERLKGVDSTLKIQPAKLEDSAVYLCASSLASSRYNEQFFGPGTRLTVL.

The chain has TRBV7-2 and TRBJ2-7; 9 nucleotides match TRBD2. In germline, CDR1 is SGHTA, CDR2 FQGNSA. Trimming removed 2 bases from V and 9 bases from J; junction bases left unmatched: 11. The length of the CDR3 is 15 residues. The CDR3: CASSLSTAGGQWQYF. CDR3 bases: TGTGCCAGCAGCTTATCTACAGCGGGGGGCCAGTGGCAGTACTTC.

This chain uses TRBV4-1 with TRBJ1-4; no clear D. The germline V and J ends were trimmed by 0 bases and 10 bases, with 9 bases remaining between them. In germline, CDR1 is MGHRA, CDR2 YSYEKL. This CDR3 contains 13 residues. CDR3 coding DNA: TGCGCCAGCAGCCAAGACAAACACAGAAAACTGTTTTTT. It yields the protein CASSQDKHRKLFF.

This rearrangement joins TRBV28 to TRBJ2-2, with 9 bases identical to TRBD1. The CDR3 has 16 residues. The junction had 8 bases not matched to a gene; V was cut back by 5 bases and J by 4 bases. In germline, CDR1 is MDHEN, CDR2 SYDVKM. The CDR3 DNA reads as TGTGCCAGCAGTACAACAGGGGGCGGGATCACCGGGGAGCTGTTTTTT. Translating gives CASSTTGGGITGELFF.

The V and J genes are TRBV10-2 and TRBJ2-6, with 11 bases aligning to TRBD1. Germline assignment: CDR1 WSHSY and CDR2 SAAADI. The CDR3 extends over 18 amino acids. V shed 9 bases, J shed 1 base, and the junction held 11 bases outside the gene matches. CDR3 sequence reads: CASVGTGGGGSGANVLTF. For the CDR3, the DNA is TGCGCCAGTGTTGGGACAGGGGGGGGTGGGTCTGGGGCCAACGTCCTGACTTTC.

The CDR3 reads CASSYDRGQGYTF. The CDR3 DNA follows: TGCGCCAGCAGTTACGACAGGGGGCAAGGCTACACCTTC. The V call is TRBV5-1, the J call TRBJ1-2, with 10 bases aligning to TRBD1. From germline, CDR1 is SGHRS and CDR2 YFSETQ. The J segment lost 8 bases and the V segment lost 5 bases, leaving 6 bases of the junction unmatched. This CDR3 is 13 amino acids long.

J is TRBJ1-6 and V is TRBV2; TRBD1 might be the D (5 bases). Germline CDR1 SNHLY, CDR2 FYNNEI. V was clipped by 8 bases and J by 6 bases, with 20 bases between them. The CDR3 is 16 amino acids. The CDR3 is CASGSMAGRSNSPLHF. The DNA for the CDR3 is TGTGCCAGCGGTTCTATGGCAGGGAGGAGTAATTCACCCCTCCACTTT.

V and J are TRBV28 and TRBJ1-2; maybe TRBD1 (5 bases). Looked up from germline, CDR1 is MDHEN and CDR2 is SYDVKM. The CDR3 has 13 amino acids. Trimming took off 6 bases at V and 8 bases at J, with 16 bases between the two ends. The CDR3 region has the DNA TGTGCCAGCAGCCTGGGACGGGGGGGAGGCTACACCTTC. It specifies CASSLGRGGGYTF.

The table lists this clone with a few counts. The chain combines TRBV19 with TRBJ1-5; 7 nucleotides match TRBD1. V shed 5 bases and J 0 bases; nucleotides not matched to a gene: 7. This CDR3 contains 16 residues. Germline V gene lookup returns CDR1 LNHDA and CDR2 SQIVND (reference sequence). CDR3: CASSRGQSNSNQPQHF. Here the CDR3 DNA reads TGTGCCAGTAGTCGGGGACAGTCTAATAGCAATCAGCCCCAGCATTTT.

The chain recombines TRBV4-1 with TRBJ1-2, with TRBD1 as a possible D gene (6 bases). V lost 4 bases and J lost 6, with 24 bases in between. The CDR3 contains 17 residues. Germline V gene data show CDR1 as MGHRA and CDR2 as YSYEKL. The CDR3 spells CASSPTGQERGKNGYTF. The CDR3, as DNA: TGCGCCAGCAGCCCGACAGGCCAAGAACGGGGTAAAAATGGCTACACCTTC.

The chain uses TRBV6-5 and TRBJ2-3, with D maybe TRBD2 (6 bases). The CDR3 is 14 amino acids. Germline-derived CDR1 and CDR2 are MNHEY and SVGAGI. Trimming shortened V by 6 bases and J by 1 base, and 11 bases separated the two germline ends. The CDR3: CASRTGLGTDTQYF. The CDR3 region has the DNA TGTGCCAGCAGAACGGGACTGGGCACAGATACGCAGTATTTT.

Written as DNA, the CDR3 is TGTGCTAGTGGGGGAGGGACAGGGGGATTGAACACTGAAGCTTTCTTT. The encoded protein is CASGGGTGGLNTEAFF. The chain joins TRBV12-5 to TRBJ1-1, with 11 bases that match TRBD1. Germline V gene sequence: CDR1 LGHNT, CDR2 FRNRAP. CDR3 size: 16 residues. J was trimmed by 0 bases and V by 6 bases; bases with no gene match: 6. Full variable domain (rest looked up from reference TRBV12-5 and TRBJ1-1): DARVTQTPRHKVTEMGQEVTMRCQPILGHNTVFWYRQTMMQGLELLAYFRNRAPLDDSGMPKDRFSAEMPDATLATLKIQPSEPRDSAVYFCASGGGTGGLNTEAFFGQGTRLTVV.

The chain couples TRBV5-1 to TRBJ1-3, with 8 bases fitting TRBD1. Trimming at V came to 4 bases and at J to 0 bases, leaving 9 bases not matched to a gene. CDR3 length equals 17 residues. Germline CDR1 SGHRS, CDR2 YFSETQ. CDR3 amino acids: CASSPPTGETSGNTIYF. The DNA for the CDR3 is TGCGCCAGCAGCCCCCCGACAGGGGAAACCTCTGGAAACACCATATATTTT.

This clone was seen more than once but under ten times. The rearrangement links TRBV7-2 to TRBJ2-7; D uncertain. The V gene lost 1 base and the J gene lost 4 bases, with 8 bases spanning the gap. This CDR3 spans 13 amino acids. Looked up from germline, CDR1 is SGHTA and CDR2 is FQGNSA. The CDR3 sequence: CASSLEAEYEQYF. The CDR3 DNA reads TGTGCCAGCAGCTTAGAGGCGGAGTACGAGCAGTACTTC. Variable domain in full (rest from reference TRBV7-2 and TRBJ2-7): GAGVSQSPSNKVTEKGKDVELRCDPISGHTALYWYRQSLGQGLEFLIYFQGNSAPDKSGLPSDRFSAERTGGSVSTLTIQRTQQEDSAVYLCASSLEAEYEQYFGPGTRLTVT.

This chain joins TRBV5-4 and TRBJ1-2; D possibly corresponds to TRBD1 (6 bases). Per the germline V gene, CDR1 is SGHNT and CDR2 is YYREEE (reference sequence). V was clipped by 4 bases and J by 13 bases, with 17 bases between them. CDR3 length equals 12 residues. The CDR3 is CASSPDSAFGTF. The CDR3 coding sequence is TGTGCCAGCAGCCCGGACAGCGCGTTTGGCACCTTC.

V gene TRBV28 combines with J gene TRBJ2-7; tentative D call: TRBD1 (6 bases). Per the germline V gene, CDR1 is MDHEN and CDR2 is SYDVKM. The CDR3 runs to 19 residues. The germline V and J ends were trimmed by 1 base and 2 bases, with 24 bases remaining between them. CDR3 in amino acids: CASSLLRAPQGGSPYEQYF. Written as DNA, the CDR3 is TGTGCCAGCAGTTTATTAAGGGCCCCACAGGGTGGGTCCCCCTACGAGCAGTACTTC.